Below are 4 T cell receptor beta chains sequenced from a single sample in a study of T-cell reconstitution after alpha-beta-depleted transplantation in children. A library of TCRbeta sequences, prepared with unique molecular identifiers, was generated. One entry per CDR3 protein, called by TCRdb with MiXCR from the PCR reads. The sample lists about 260,000 distinct CDR3 sequences, around 8% occurring once. The sample was PBMCs, mostly from graft donor cells, taken 180 days after TCRalphabeta/CD19-depleted stem cell transplant. All receptors come from a male patient between 10 and 17 years old who had a stem cell transplant for acute lymphoblastic leukemia, so the T cells may come from the graft donor.

J is TRBJ2-3 and V is TRBV6-2 or TRBV6-3; 8 bases line up with TRBD2. The CDR3 spans 15 residues. V was clipped by 4 bases and J by 2 bases; unmatched bases: 5. Germline values: CDR1 MNHEY, CDR2 SVGEGT. This CDR3 is CASSFLAGPTDTQYF. The CDR3 DNA is TGTGCCAGCAGTTTCCTAGCGGGTCCCACAGATACGCAGTATTTT.

This clonotype was observed at least ten times. A read error may produce the germline difference seen at one junction end. The chain carries TRBV6-5 and TRBJ2-3; 13 bases match TRBD2. There are 17 residues in the CDR3. Per the germline V gene, CDR1 is MNHEY and CDR2 is SVGAGI. The CDR3 DNA sequence: TGTGCCAGCACTTACGGACTAGCGGGAGTCCACGGAGGTACGCAGTATTTT. Protein product: CASTYGLAGVHGGTQYF.

This clonotype was seen at least ten times. The gene calls are TRBV5-1 and TRBJ2-1; TRBD2 aligns across 8 bases. This CDR3 spans 14 amino acids. Germline lookup yields CDR1 SGHRS and CDR2 YFSETQ. J gave up 10 bases and V 6 bases, and 12 bases lay outside the gene matches. This CDR3 reads CASTFSGTGGEQFF. The CDR3 DNA is TGCGCCAGCACCTTTAGCGGGACCGGAGGAGAGCAGTTCTTC.

A word on this clonotype: This may come from a read error, since a much larger clone is one base off. This rearrangement joins TRBV24-1 to TRBJ2-6; D gene unclear. Germline-derived CDR1 and CDR2 are KGHDR and SFDVKD. This CDR3 has 18 amino acids. The V end lost 4 bases, the J end lost 1 base, and 16 bases lay between the germline ends. This chain's CDR3 is CATSERHGYGSGANVLTF. The CDR3 coding sequence is TGTGCCACCAGTGAGCGACACGGTTACGGGTCTGGGGCCAACGTCCTGACTTTC.